This T cell receptor (beta chain) derives from a study of blood T cell repertoires in COVID-19. Original handling: Reference gene primer amplification in the assay estimated nucleated cell counts. Sequencing used immunoSEQ multiplex PCR; TCRdb keeps in-frame clones, though not all of them. Clonal size and the V and J genes are those of that table, whereas D and trimming came from the DNA. Seen here are about 63,000 clones, roughly 80% observed once, and the top ten hold 10% to 15%. CDR1 and CDR2 from the germline V gene are SGHTA and FQGNSA. Trimming removed 3 bases at V and 1 base at J, with 16 bases between. CDR3 length equals 16 residues.

The sample consisted of peripheral blood. The source is a human donor in a cohort sampled during active COVID-19. V usage is TRBV7-2 and J usage is TRBJ2-7; a possible D gene is TRBD1 (5 bases). The CDR3 loop is CASSLRQGYQSYEQYF. The CDR3 DNA follows: TGTGCCAGCAGCTTGAGGCAGGGCTACCAGTCCTACGAGCAGTACTTC.